One and the same sample provided the 30 T cell receptor beta chains below, sequenced in a study of cytomegalovirus exposure and HLA in healthy donors (dated by TCRdb to 2015 to 2018). Library construction relied on the immunoSEQ multiplex PCR assay. The multiplex PCR relied on a mix of 60 forward primers for TCR Vbeta segments and 13 reverse primers for TCR Jbeta segments. What TCRdb holds here is the immuneACCESS table cut down to in-frame rearrangements. Part of the clones is not present; checked against another copy, under half of the missing clones reflect an unresolved V gene, and the others are unexplained. For this sample the table gives about 120,000 clones, of which over 70% were detected only once. 7.5% to 9% of the sample is taken by the ten largest. The material sequenced was PBMCs. These receptors all come from a female donor in good health and CMV-seropositive.

In this sample, this clone turned up a few times. The V call is TRBV4-1, the J call TRBJ2-1, with D unclear. V gave up 0 bases and J gave up 4 bases, with 7 bases separating them. The germline V gene encodes CDR1 MGHRA and CDR2 YSYEKL. The CDR3 is made up of 14 amino acids. CDR3 sequence reads: CASSQDTRYNEQFF. The CDR3 bases are TGCGCCAGCAGCCAAGATACGCGGTACAATGAGCAGTTCTTC.

This chain uses TRBV7-2 with TRBJ2-5; D unresolved. Per the germline V gene, CDR1 is SGHTA and CDR2 is FQGNSA. This CDR3 is built from 13 residues. V was shortened by 4 bases and J by 2 bases, with 8 bases between the two germline ends. Here the CDR3 DNA reads TGTGCCAGCAGCTCCATGACACAAGAGACCCAGTACTTC. This translates into CASSSMTQETQYF.

This chain's CDR3 is CASSSAPSSGELFF. CDR3 nucleotides: TGCGCCAGCAGCAGCGCCCCTAGTTCCGGGGAGCTGTTTTTT. The chain uses TRBV4-3 and TRBJ2-2; D gene uncertain. The CDR3 has 14 amino acids. V dropped 5 bases and J dropped 6 bases, with 13 bases sitting between them. The germline CDR1 and CDR2 sequences are LGHNA and YSLEER.

CDR3 in DNA: TGTGCCAGCAGCTTTGGTTCGGAGCCCTCTAACTATGGCTACACCTTC. Its translation is CASSFGSEPSNYGYTF. The rearrangement links TRBV5-4 to TRBJ1-2; D call uncertain. The CDR3 is 16 residues long. V was cut by 2 bases and J by 0 bases, with 14 bases left in between. The germline CDR1 and CDR2 sequences are SGHNT and YYREEE (reference sequence).

The chain uses TRBV7-2 and TRBJ2-1; D may be TRBD2 (5 bases). CDR1 SGHTA and CDR2 FQGNSA come from the germline V gene. CDR3 length equals 12 residues. V lost 7 bases and J 8 bases, leaving 12 bases between the germline ends. Here the CDR3 DNA reads TGTGCCAGCACCCTGCGGCGGGATGAGCAGTTCTTC. Its translation: CASTLRRDEQFF.

This clone was seen only once. This sequence joins TRBV15 and TRBJ2-7; maybe TRBD2 (6 bases). The CDR3 sequence is 17 residues long. Deletions cut 5 bases from V and 3 bases from J, with 23 bases between. The germline gives CDR1 LNHNV, CDR2 YYDKDF (reference sequence). CDR3 DNA: TGTGCCACCAGCCCATTTGGAGGGGCCCAGTCCTTCTACGAGCAGTACTTC. It yields the protein CATSPFGGAQSFYEQYF. Drawing the rest from reference TRBV15 and TRBJ2-7, the complete variable domain is DAMVIQNPRYQVTQFGKPVTLSCSQTLNHNVMYWYQQKSSQAPKLLFHYYDKDFNNEADTPDNFQSRRPNTSFCFLDIRSPGLGDTAMYLCATSPFGGAQSFYEQYFGPGTRLTVT.

The chain carries TRBV5-6 and TRBJ1-2; D is uncertain. The CDR3 consists of 13 residues. The germline V and J ends were trimmed by 0 bases and 3 bases, with 6 bases remaining between them. In germline, CDR1 is SGHDT, CDR2 YYEEEE. CDR3 protein: CASSLGGDYGYTF. The CDR3 DNA reads as TGTGCCAGCAGCTTGGGGGGAGACTATGGCTACACCTTC.

This chain joins TRBV2 and TRBJ1-4; TRBD1 matches 8 bases. The V and J ends lost 5 bases and 7 bases, in that order; junction bases with no gene match: 12. The germline V gene encodes CDR1 SNHLY and CDR2 FYNNEI. CDR3 length equals 16 residues. The DNA of the CDR3 is TGTGCCAGCAGTTCTAGGCAGGGGGCGGCTAGTGAAAAACTGTTTTTT. Its translation is CASSSRQGAASEKLFF. Full variable domain (outside the CDR3, taken from reference TRBV2 and TRBJ1-4): EPEVTQTPSHQVTQMGQEVILRCVPISNHLYFYWYRQILGQKVEFLVSFYNNEISEKSEIFDDQFSVERPDGSNFTLKIRSTKLEDSAMYFCASSSRQGAASEKLFFGSGTQLSVL.

The chain uses TRBV5-4 and TRBJ1-1, with TRBD1 matching 7 bases. Germline lookup yields CDR1 SGHNT and CDR2 YYREEE (reference sequence). The V and J ends lost 0 bases and 7 bases, in that order; junction bases with no gene match: 6. The CDR3 has 14 amino acids. The CDR3, as DNA: TGTGCCAGCAGCTTGGCAGGGGGAAGGAGTGAAGCTTTCTTT. Protein product: CASSLAGGRSEAFF. Together with reference TRBV5-4 and TRBJ1-1, the CDR3 gives the full variable domain: ETGVTQSPTHLIKTRGQQVTLRCSSQSGHNTVSWYQQALGQGPQFIFQYYREEENGRGNFPPRFSGLQFPNYSSELNVNALELDDSALYLCASSLAGGRSEAFFGQGTRLTVV.

The CDR3 coding sequence is TGTGCCAGCAGCGGCCAGGGGAATCAGCCCCAGCATTTT. Amino acid sequence: CASSGQGNQPQHF. This rearrangement joins TRBV5-8 to TRBJ1-5, with D possibly matching TRBD1 (6 bases). Germline loops: CDR1 SGHTS, CDR2 YDEGEE. This CDR3 is 13 amino acids long. V lost 4 bases and J 4 bases, leaving 9 bases between the germline ends.

V gene TRBV9 combines with J gene TRBJ1-4, with 10 bases that match TRBD1. J gave up 7 bases and V 0 bases, and 3 bases lay outside the gene matches. Germline CDR1 SGDLS, CDR2 YYNGEE. The CDR3 loop spans 15 amino acids. The CDR3 bases are TGTGCCAGCAGCGTAGCCGGGGACAGGGGTGAAAAACTGTTTTTT. Its translation is CASSVAGDRGEKLFF.

The gene calls are TRBV2 and TRBJ2-2, with D possibly matching TRBD1 (5 bases). The V end lost 6 bases, the J end lost 0 bases, and 11 bases lay between the germline ends. The CDR3 is made up of 15 amino acids. Germline loops: CDR1 SNHLY, CDR2 FYNNEI. As DNA, the CDR3 is TGTGCCAGCAGGATGACAGATTCGAACACCGGGGAGCTGTTTTTT. Translated: CASRMTDSNTGELFF.

The V and J genes are TRBV5-1 and TRBJ1-4, with 7 bases lining up with TRBD1. The CDR3 has 14 amino acids. V gave up 5 bases and J gave up 6 bases; unmatched junction bases: 7. Germline V gene data show CDR1 as SGHRS and CDR2 as YFSETQ. The CDR3 DNA is TGCGCCAGCAGTTCACAGGGGCGAGATGAAAAACTGTTTTTT. Encoded protein: CASSSQGRDEKLFF.

The rearrangement uses TRBV21-1 and TRBJ1-1; the table's D call of TRBD1 was not tested on the DNA. TRBV21-1 is a pseudogene locus. The CDR3 is 15 residues long. The CDR3: CASSPSGVDRTEAFF. CDR3 DNA sequence: TGTGCCAGCAGCCCCTCAGGTGTGGACAGGACTGAAGCTTTCTTT.

The chain is built from TRBV10-1 and TRBJ2-7; the D gene is possibly TRBD2 (5 bases). V lost 4 bases and J lost 1, with 8 bases in between. The CDR3 consists of 13 residues. Germline V CDR1 and CDR2: WNHNN, SYGVQD (reference sequence). The CDR3 region is CASSVSGSYEQYF. DNA for the CDR3: TGCGCCAGCAGTGTGAGCGGATCCTACGAGCAGTACTTC.

The rearrangement joins TRBV4-1 to TRBJ1-4, with a tentative D call TRBD1 (5 bases). The CDR3 is made up of 15 amino acids. Per the germline V gene, CDR1 is MGHRA and CDR2 is YSYEKL. The germline V and J ends were trimmed by 10 bases and 0 bases, with 15 bases remaining between them. DNA of the CDR3: TGCGCCACCGGGGGGGGGTGGGCAACTAATGAAAAACTGTTTTTT. The encoded protein is CATGGGWATNEKLFF.

The chain recombines TRBV28 with TRBJ2-1; D remains ambiguous. Per the germline V gene, CDR1 is MDHEN and CDR2 is SYDVKM. The V and J ends lost 2 bases and 9 bases respectively, with 8 bases between them. The CDR3 is 12 amino acids. CDR3 protein: CASSLIVSEQFF. CDR3 coding DNA: TGTGCCAGCAGTTTAATTGTCAGTGAGCAGTTCTTC.

Comment on this clone: The final CDR3 position lacks the conserved phenylalanine or tryptophan, pointing to a likely read error. V usage is TRBV2 and J usage is TRBJ2-7, with D possibly TRBD1 on 8 matching bases. Between the trimmed V and J ends, which lost 6 bases and 4 bases, there was a span of 16 bases. CDR3 length: 14 amino acids. Looked up from germline, CDR1 is SNHLY and CDR2 is FYNNEI. For the CDR3, the DNA is TGTGCCAGCAGGGACGGACAGGGACTATACGAGCAGTACCTC. This encodes CASRDGQGLYEQYL.

The V and J genes are TRBV11-2 and TRBJ2-7; 11 bases fit TRBD2. Germline CDR1 reads SGHAT; CDR2 reads FQNNGV. V was pared by 2 bases and J by 2 bases, with 8 bases of the junction left unmatched. This CDR3 has 17 residues. The CDR3 reads CASSLSSGGYFTYEQYF. CDR3 coding DNA: TGTGCCAGCAGCTTATCTAGCGGGGGGTATTTTACCTACGAGCAGTACTTC.

V is TRBV6-6 and J is TRBJ1-2; 8 bases line up with TRBD1. From germline, CDR1 is MNHNY and CDR2 SVGAGI (reference sequence). This CDR3 contains 14 residues. V shed 5 bases and J 6 bases; nucleotides not matched to a gene: 8. The CDR3 DNA sequence: TGTGCCAGCAGTACGCTGGGACAGGTAAATGGCTACACCTTC. It is translated as CASSTLGQVNGYTF.

The chain combines TRBV19 with TRBJ1-5, with a weak D call TRBD1 (5 bases). CDR3 length: 13 residues. CDR1 is LNHDA and CDR2 is SQIVND in the germline V gene (reference sequence). V shed 3 bases and J shed 7 bases, with 10 bases lying between them. This CDR3 is CASSIQGGQPQHF. DNA of the CDR3: TGTGCCAGTAGTATTCAGGGAGGCCAGCCCCAGCATTTT.

The rearrangement joins TRBV2 to TRBJ1-4, with a tentative D call TRBD1 (6 bases). The CDR3 totals 14 residues. Trimming left V 0 bases short and J 7 bases short, with 9 bases between. Germline assignment: CDR1 SNHLY and CDR2 FYNNEI. The CDR3 region is CASSEAGAGEKLFF. The CDR3, as DNA: TGTGCCAGCAGTGAAGCGGGGGCAGGTGAAAAACTGTTTTTT.

The chain uses TRBV2 and TRBJ2-3; 8 nucleotides match TRBD1. Trimming removed 5 bases from V and 0 bases from J; junction bases left unmatched: 1. The CDR3 totals 14 residues. Germline CDR1 is SNHLY and CDR2 is FYNNEI. The CDR3 spells CASSRTGSTDTQYF. Here the CDR3 DNA reads TGTGCCAGCAGTCGGACAGGGAGCACAGATACGCAGTATTTT.

The chain links TRBV5-6 to TRBJ1-2, with D tentatively TRBD1 (6 bases). CDR3 length equals 16 residues. Germline CDR1 SGHDT, CDR2 YYEEEE. V was shortened by 1 base and J by 4 bases, with 17 bases between the two germline ends. The CDR3 region is CASSLHTGSGVYGYTF. CDR3 nucleotide sequence: TGTGCCAGCAGCTTGCACACAGGGTCCGGGGTCTATGGCTACACCTTC.

The chain carries TRBV5-6 and TRBJ1-1, with 8 bases fitting TRBD1. V trimming: 2 bases; J trimming: 1 base; junction bases outside the gene matches: 13. CDR1 and CDR2 (germline): SGHDT, YYEEEE. This CDR3 contains 18 residues. The CDR3 DNA follows: TGTGCCAGCAGCTTACTTCCGGGACAGGAGGGAACGAACACTGAAGCTTTCTTT. Protein: CASSLLPGQEGTNTEAFF.

This clone was seen a handful of times. This chain links TRBV5-1 with TRBJ2-2, with TRBD2 matching over 8 bases. Germline CDR1 reads SGHRS; CDR2 reads YFSETQ. The CDR3 is made up of 18 amino acids. Losses at the gene ends were 2 bases for V and 0 bases for J; bases not matched to a gene: 9. CDR3 residues: CASSFGGVGYANTGELFF. The CDR3 coding sequence is TGCGCCAGCAGCTTCGGGGGGGTCGGTTACGCGAACACCGGGGAGCTGTTTTTT.

The V call is TRBV5-1, the J call TRBJ1-3; no clear D. Trimming shortened V by 6 bases and J by 3 bases, and 13 bases separated the two germline ends. The CDR3 consists of 14 residues. Per germline, CDR1 SGHRS and CDR2 YFSETQ. This CDR3 reads CASKAQTSGNTIYF. Written as DNA, the CDR3 is TGCGCCAGCAAGGCACAAACTAGTGGAAACACCATATATTTT.

The V call is TRBV4-1, the J call TRBJ2-6; no reliable D call. From germline, CDR1 is MGHRA and CDR2 YSYEKL. V lost 4 bases and J 0 bases, leaving 7 bases between the germline ends. The CDR3 spans 15 residues. CDR3 sequence (DNA): TGCGCCAGCAGCCCCTCGGGCTCTGGGGCCAACGTCCTGACTTTC. Translating it yields CASSPSGSGANVLTF.

This chain joins TRBV25-1 and TRBJ2-7; D perhaps matches TRBD1 (6 bases). The length of the CDR3 is 13 residues. CDR1 and CDR2 from the germline V gene are MGHDK and SYGVNS. The ends were cut back, 5 bases at V and 2 bases at J, with 10 bases in the middle. The CDR3 is CASSWDTTYEQYF. The CDR3 bases are TGTGCCAGCAGTTGGGACACAACCTACGAGCAGTACTTC.

This clone was seen only a few times. The chain is built from TRBV4-3 and TRBJ2-7; no firm D call. CDR3 length: 15 amino acids. Trimming stripped 0 bases from V and 7 bases from J, with 16 bases between. Germline loops: CDR1 LGHNA, CDR2 YSLEER. CDR3 residues: CASSQDVVSLREQYF. CDR3 nucleotides: TGCGCCAGCAGCCAAGATGTGGTATCCCTACGAGAGCAGTACTTC.